The 28 T cell receptor beta chains given below trace back to one sample, sequenced in a study of cytomegalovirus exposure and HLA in healthy donors. Use of 60 Vbeta and 13 Jbeta primers characterized the PCR. Measured with immunoSEQ multiplex PCR; TCRdb has only the in-frame clones, and not every one. This sample's table has approximately 110,000 clones. The source material was PBMCs. These receptor sequences come from a man aged 18 to 30 in good health and CMV-seronegative.

J is TRBJ1-5 and V is TRBV4-1, with a weak D call TRBD1 (6 bases). The germline gives CDR1 MGHRA, CDR2 YSYEKL. Trimming pared 8 bases from V and 3 bases from J, leaving 17 bases between. The CDR3 contains 15 residues. CDR3 sequence (DNA): TGCGCCAGCTCCCGAGGGGGTCCAAACAATCAGCCCCAGCATTTT. Its protein product is CASSRGGPNNQPQHF.

The chain employs TRBV5-1 and TRBJ2-1, with 13 positions matching TRBD2. CDR3 length equals 16 residues. V lost 4 bases to trimming and J lost 5 bases; unmatched junction nucleotides: 6. In germline, CDR1 is SGHRS, CDR2 YFSETQ. CDR3 protein: CASSGGLAGSHNEQFF. In DNA form, the CDR3 reads TGCGCCAGCAGCGGGGGACTAGCGGGGAGCCACAATGAGCAGTTCTTC. The full variable domain, rest sourced from reference TRBV5-1 and TRBJ2-1, is KAGVTQTPRYLIKTRGQQVTLSCSPISGHRSVSWYQQTPGQGLQFLFEYFSETQRNKGNFPGRFSGRQFSNSRSEMNVSTLELGDSALYLCASSGGLAGSHNEQFFGPGTRLTVL.

This chain connects TRBV7-9 to TRBJ1-1; maybe TRBD1 (6 bases). V gave up 7 bases and J gave up 8 bases, with 20 bases separating them. Per germline, CDR1 SEHNR and CDR2 FQNEAQ (reference sequence). The CDR3 has 14 amino acids. CDR3: CASTPYQQGLEAFF. CDR3 in DNA: TGTGCCAGCACCCCATATCAACAGGGATTAGAAGCTTTCTTT.

V and J are TRBV4-1 and TRBJ2-1, with 8 bases identical to TRBD2. The CDR3 is 17 amino acids. Germline V gene lookup returns CDR1 MGHRA and CDR2 YSYEKL. J was trimmed by 12 bases and V by 1 base; bases with no gene match: 17. CDR3 region: CASSQGVAGLVIGRQFF. The CDR3, as DNA: TGCGCCAGCAGCCAAGGTGTTGCGGGACTAGTAATTGGGCGGCAGTTCTTC.

CDR3 region: CASSIRGQGNGRNQPQHF. In DNA, the CDR3 is TGTGCCAGTAGTATAAGGGGACAGGGAAACGGCCGCAATCAGCCCCAGCATTTT. V is TRBV19 and J is TRBJ1-5; 9 nucleotides align to TRBD1. With 2 bases clipped from V and 2 bases from J, the junction kept 10 bases outside the gene matches. The CDR3 covers 18 residues. Germline lookup yields CDR1 LNHDA and CDR2 SQIVND (reference sequence).

The J gene is TRBJ1-2, the V gene TRBV30, with D possibly matching TRBD1 (5 bases). The CDR3 is 14 residues long. Germline V gene data show CDR1 as GTSNPN and CDR2 as SVGIG (reference sequence). V lost 8 bases and J 8 bases, leaving 24 bases between the germline ends. The CDR3 sequence: CAGLTVSGAGGYTF. The CDR3 region has the DNA TGTGCCGGCCTGACTGTGAGCGGGGCCGGGGGCTACACCTTC.

The chain is built from TRBV30 and TRBJ2-7, with TRBD1 identical over 10 bases. The CDR3 runs to 14 residues. Trimming took 2 bases from V and 2 from J; bases not matched to a gene: 3. Germline loops: CDR1 GTSNPN, CDR2 SVGIG (reference sequence). CDR3 DNA sequence: TGTGCCTGGAGTCTGGGACAGGGGCCCTACGAGCAGTACTTC. It translates to CAWSLGQGPYEQYF. Filled out from reference TRBV30 and TRBJ2-7, the complete variable domain reads SQTIHQWPATLVQPVGSPLSLECTVEGTSNPNLYWYRQAAGRGLQLLFYSVGIGQISSEVPQNLSASRPQDRQFILSSKKLLLSDSGFYLCAWSLGQGPYEQYFGPGTRLTVT.

Written as DNA, the CDR3 is TGTGCCATCAGTGTTGGCGGATCCTACGAGCAGTACTTC. This encodes CAISVGGSYEQYF. The chain has TRBV10-3 and TRBJ2-7, with D hard to call. The CDR3 totals 13 residues. Looked up from germline, CDR1 is ENHRY and CDR2 is SYGVKD. V was trimmed by 4 bases and J by 1 base, leaving 8 bases between them.

The chain recombines TRBV5-1 with TRBJ1-1; 8 nucleotides agree with TRBD1. The CDR3 is 16 residues long. Trimming removed 5 bases from V and 11 bases from J; junction bases left unmatched: 20. Per the germline V gene, CDR1 is SGHRS and CDR2 is YFSETQ. In DNA, the CDR3 is TGCGCCAGCAGATTAACAGGGGGAGCTTATGCCCGTGCGGCTTTCTTT. It specifies CASRLTGGAYARAAFF. The complete variable domain, with remaining parts taken from reference TRBV5-1 and TRBJ1-1, reads KAGVTQTPRYLIKTRGQQVTLSCSPISGHRSVSWYQQTPGQGLQFLFEYFSETQRNKGNFPGRFSGRQFSNSRSEMNVSTLELGDSALYLCASRLTGGAYARAAFFGQGTRLTVV.

The chain links TRBV30 to TRBJ1-2; 10 bases match TRBD1. CDR3 length: 15 amino acids. The V and J ends lost 4 bases and 5 bases, in that order; junction bases with no gene match: 10. Germline assignment: CDR1 GTSNPN and CDR2 SVGIG (reference sequence). The CDR3 loop reads CAWKWGTGAHYGYTF. For the CDR3, the DNA is TGTGCCTGGAAGTGGGGGACAGGGGCCCATTATGGCTACACCTTC.

This chain links TRBV19 with TRBJ1-1, with a tentative D call TRBD1 (5 bases). This CDR3 spans 14 amino acids. V lost 3 bases and J 5 bases, leaving 13 bases between the germline ends. Per germline, CDR1 LNHDA and CDR2 SQIVND (reference sequence). CDR3 in DNA: TGTGCCAGTAGTATCGTCAGGGAGGCTACTGAAGCTTTCTTT. Its translation is CASSIVREATEAFF.

The CDR3 loop reads CATRGITYEQYF. The CDR3 bases are TGTGCCACAAGGGGCATTACCTACGAGCAGTACTTC. The gene calls are TRBV19 and TRBJ2-7; D may be TRBD1 (5 bases). Germline V lookup: CDR1 LNHDA, CDR2 SQIVND (reference sequence). The length of the CDR3 is 12 residues. V lost 10 bases and J 2 bases, leaving 12 bases between the germline ends.

The chain uses TRBV5-1 and TRBJ1-1, with D unclear. This CDR3 has 14 amino acids. V was pared by 3 bases and J by 5 bases, with 14 bases between. Germline V gene lookup returns CDR1 SGHRS and CDR2 YFSETQ. DNA for the CDR3: TGCGCCAGCAGCTACCAAGGAGGAGAGACTGAAGCTTTCTTT. Translation: CASSYQGGETEAFF.

CDR3 residues: CASSTGQGETQYF. The CDR3 DNA reads TGTGCCAGCAGCACGGGACAGGGCGAGACCCAGTACTTC. The J gene is TRBJ2-5, the V gene TRBV9, with TRBD1 identical over 9 bases. The CDR3 totals 13 residues. In germline, CDR1 is SGDLS, CDR2 YYNGEE. J was trimmed by 5 bases and V by 4 bases; bases with no gene match: 3.

The chain employs TRBV4-2 and TRBJ2-7; possibly TRBD2 for D (6 bases). Germline-derived CDR1 and CDR2 are LGHNA and YNFKEQ. This CDR3 spans 13 amino acids. Deletions cut 3 bases from V and 4 bases from J, with 10 bases between. In nucleotides, the CDR3 is TGTGCCAGCAGCCAGGGGGAGGTTTACGAGCAGTACTTC. This translates into CASSQGEVYEQYF.

The chain is built from TRBV6-1 and TRBJ2-1; a possible D gene is TRBD2 (5 bases). This CDR3 contains 15 residues. Deletions cut 7 bases from V and 4 bases from J, with 17 bases between. Germline lookup yields CDR1 MNHNS and CDR2 SASEGT. The CDR3 sequence: CASNEASRIYNEQFF. In DNA, the CDR3 is TGTGCCAGCAATGAGGCTAGCCGGATATACAATGAGCAGTTCTTC.

The CDR3 spells CASSPPEGSYNEQFF. The CDR3 DNA follows: TGTGCCAGCTCACCCCCAGAGGGTAGCTACAATGAGCAGTTCTTC. This rearrangement joins TRBV18 to TRBJ2-1; perhaps TRBD2 as D (5 bases). Trimming shortened V by 3 bases and J by 3 bases, and 12 bases separated the two germline ends. This CDR3 is built from 15 residues. The germline gives CDR1 KGHSH, CDR2 LQKENI.

Details on this clone: One end of the junction is discordant with germline, which a read error may explain. The gene calls are TRBV7-8 and TRBJ2-3; 7 bases align to TRBD2. The CDR3 is 10 residues long. CDR1 is SGHVS, CDR2 FQNEAQ, per germline. The CDR3 loop is CATPGGTQCF. Written as DNA, the CDR3 is TGTGCCACCCCGGGGGGTACGCAGTGTTTT.

This chain uses TRBV27 with TRBJ2-5, with 7 bases fitting TRBD1. Trimming at V came to 7 bases and at J to 7 bases, leaving 12 bases not matched to a gene. CDR3 length: 14 amino acids. Germline CDR1 MNHEY, CDR2 SMNVEV (reference sequence). CDR3 region: CASILTGYGGTQYF. The CDR3 DNA is TGTGCCAGCATCTTGACAGGGTATGGCGGGACCCAGTACTTC.

The chain carries TRBV9 and TRBJ2-1; 9 positions match TRBD2. The length of the CDR3 is 15 residues. The germline CDR1 and CDR2 sequences are SGDLS and YYNGEE. J gave up 7 bases and V 4 bases, and 9 bases lay outside the gene matches. The DNA of the CDR3 is TGTGCCAGCAGCCCTCATGTGACTAGCGGAAATGAGCAGTTCTTC. It translates to CASSPHVTSGNEQFF. The variable domain in full, completed from reference TRBV9 and TRBJ2-1, reads DSGVTQTPKHLITATGQRVTLRCSPRSGDLSVYWYQQSLDQGLQFLIQYYNGEERAKGNILERFSAQQFPDLHSELNLSSLELGDSALYFCASSPHVTSGNEQFFGPGTRLTVL.

This rearrangement joins TRBV7-9 to TRBJ2-7, with D perhaps TRBD1 (6 bases). Trimming left V 5 bases short and J 4 bases short, with 18 bases between. The CDR3 contains 15 residues. Germline V gene sequence: CDR1 SEHNR, CDR2 FQNEAQ (reference sequence). CDR3 in DNA: TGTGCCAGCAGCGGACAGAGACAGAAACCTTACGAGCAGTACTTC. Its protein is CASSGQRQKPYEQYF.

The rearrangement links TRBV9 to TRBJ2-3; tentatively, D is TRBD2 (5 bases). Trimming stripped 4 bases from V and 6 bases from J, with 15 bases between. Germline V gene lookup returns CDR1 SGDLS and CDR2 YYNGEE. The CDR3 covers 14 residues. The CDR3 region is CASSLSSGSDTQYF. For the CDR3, the DNA is TGTGCCAGCAGCCTCAGCTCGGGGTCGGATACGCAGTATTTT.

The chain recombines TRBV30 with TRBJ2-2; TRBD2 might be the D (6 bases). Germline lookup yields CDR1 GTSNPN and CDR2 SVGIG (reference sequence). There are 19 residues in the CDR3. V lost 4 bases to trimming and J lost 7 bases, with 31 bases between them. CDR3 loop: CAWTEGGGVNLFLHGELFF. The CDR3 bases are TGTGCCTGGACCGAAGGAGGAGGGGTGAACCTTTTCCTACACGGGGAGCTGTTTTTT.

The chain recombines TRBV13 with TRBJ1-1; no clear D. The CDR3 is 15 amino acids. V gave up 3 bases and J gave up 0 bases, with 11 bases separating them. From germline, CDR1 is PRHDT and CDR2 FYEKMQ (reference sequence). CDR3 residues: CASSLGRRVNTEAFF. The DNA of the CDR3 is TGTGCCAGCAGCTTGGGGAGGAGGGTGAACACTGAAGCTTTCTTT.

The rearrangement uses TRBV29-1 and TRBJ2-5, with 8 bases fitting TRBD2. J was trimmed by 5 bases and V by 3 bases; bases with no gene match: 8. Per germline, CDR1 SQVTM and CDR2 ANQGSEA. The CDR3 spans 14 residues. In nucleotides, the CDR3 is TGCAGCGTTGAGTGGCGGGAGGCGCCGGAGACCCAGTACTTC. Residues: CSVEWREAPETQYF.

This chain connects TRBV7-3 to TRBJ2-5; maybe TRBD2 (6 bases). The germline gives CDR1 SGHTA, CDR2 FQGTGA. The CDR3 totals 14 residues. Trimming cost V 0 bases and J 2 bases, with 7 bases left between them. The CDR3 protein is CASSLTGGQETQYF. The DNA for the CDR3 is TGTGCCAGCAGCTTAACGGGGGGACAAGAGACCCAGTACTTC.

The chain uses TRBV2 and TRBJ2-7; D possibly corresponds to TRBD1 (5 bases). Trimming took 4 bases from V and 5 from J, leaving 18 bases between them. Germline V gene sequence: CDR1 SNHLY, CDR2 FYNNEI. This CDR3 has 15 residues. Here the CDR3 DNA reads TGTGCCAGCAGTGGACAGACACTTCGTTCGAACGAGCAGTACTTC. Its translation: CASSGQTLRSNEQYF.

The chain couples TRBV4-1 to TRBJ2-3, with TRBD2 matching 13 bases. V was clipped by 0 bases and J by 3 bases; unmatched bases: 3. This CDR3 contains 17 residues. Germline V gene data show CDR1 as MGHRA and CDR2 as YSYEKL. Written as DNA, the CDR3 is TGCGCCAGCAGCCAAGAGGGGGGACTAGCGGGAACAGATACGCAGTATTTT. Protein: CASSQEGGLAGTDTQYF.